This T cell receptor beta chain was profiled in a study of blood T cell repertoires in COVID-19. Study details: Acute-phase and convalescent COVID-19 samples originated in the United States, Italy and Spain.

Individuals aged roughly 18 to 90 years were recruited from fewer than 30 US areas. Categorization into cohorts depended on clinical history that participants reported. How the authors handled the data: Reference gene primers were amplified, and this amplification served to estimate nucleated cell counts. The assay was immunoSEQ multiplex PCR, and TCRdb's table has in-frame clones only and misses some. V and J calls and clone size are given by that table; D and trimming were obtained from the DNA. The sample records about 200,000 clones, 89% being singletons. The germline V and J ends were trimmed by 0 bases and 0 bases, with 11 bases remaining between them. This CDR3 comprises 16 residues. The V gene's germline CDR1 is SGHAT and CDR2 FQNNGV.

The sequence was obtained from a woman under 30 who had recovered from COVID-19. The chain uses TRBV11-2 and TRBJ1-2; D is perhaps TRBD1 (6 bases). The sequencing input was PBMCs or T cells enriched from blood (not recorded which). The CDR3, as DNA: TGTGCCAGCAGCTTAGATTGGGGACACACTAACTATGGCTACACCTTC. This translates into CASSLDWGHTNYGYTF.